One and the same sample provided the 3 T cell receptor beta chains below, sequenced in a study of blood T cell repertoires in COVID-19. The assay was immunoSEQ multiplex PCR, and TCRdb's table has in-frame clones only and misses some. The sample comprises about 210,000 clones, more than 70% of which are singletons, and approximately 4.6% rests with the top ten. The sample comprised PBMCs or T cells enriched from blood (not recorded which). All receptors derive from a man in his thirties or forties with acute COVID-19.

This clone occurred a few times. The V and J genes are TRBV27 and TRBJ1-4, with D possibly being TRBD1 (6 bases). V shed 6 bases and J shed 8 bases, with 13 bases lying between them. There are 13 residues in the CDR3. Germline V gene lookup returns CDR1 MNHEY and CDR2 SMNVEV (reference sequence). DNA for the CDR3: TGTGCCAGCAGGGGGGCCGCTTTCGAAAAACTGTTTTTT. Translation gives CASRGAAFEKLFF. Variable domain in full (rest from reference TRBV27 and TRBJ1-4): EAQVTQNPRYLITVTGKKLTVTCSQNMNHEYMSWYRQDPGLGLRQIYYSMNVEVTDKGDVPEGYKVSRKEKRNFPLILESPSPNQTSLYFCASRGAAFEKLFFGSGTQLSVL.

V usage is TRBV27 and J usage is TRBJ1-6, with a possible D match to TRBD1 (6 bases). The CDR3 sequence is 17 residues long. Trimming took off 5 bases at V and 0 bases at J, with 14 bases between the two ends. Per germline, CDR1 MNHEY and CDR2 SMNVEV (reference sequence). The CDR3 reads CASSSYRDISYNSPLHF. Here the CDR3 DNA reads TGTGCCAGCAGTAGTTACAGGGATATCTCCTATAATTCACCCCTCCACTTT.

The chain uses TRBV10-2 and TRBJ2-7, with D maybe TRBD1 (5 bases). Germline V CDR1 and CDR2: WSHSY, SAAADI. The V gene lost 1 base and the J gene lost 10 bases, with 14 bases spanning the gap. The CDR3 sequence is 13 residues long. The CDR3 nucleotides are TGCGCCAGCAGTGAGTTAGGGCAGGGTGATCAGTACTTC. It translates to CASSELGQGDQYF.